These 22 T cell receptor beta chains were sequenced from one sample in a study of Ad26.COV2.S vaccination and SARS-CoV-2 variants. Clones were sequenced by immunoSEQ multiplex PCR, and TCRdb holds only the in-frame ones, with some missing. This table has some 180,000 clones, about 83% appearing once. Here the sequenced sample was peripheral blood, taken after recovery from COVID-19. These receptors all come from a human donor who had recovered from COVID-19.

The V gene is TRBV27, the J gene TRBJ2-4; 10 bases map to TRBD1. The CDR3 loop spans 16 amino acids. The junction had 12 bases not matched to a gene; V was cut back by 5 bases and J by 8 bases. Germline values: CDR1 MNHEY, CDR2 SMNVEV (reference sequence). In DNA, the CDR3 is TGTGCCAGCAGTCCCGGACAGGGGGGGCTTGCGGACATTCAGTACTTC. Protein: CASSPGQGGLADIQYF.

This sequence joins TRBV27 and TRBJ1-2, with 8 bases matching TRBD1. This CDR3 spans 15 amino acids. Trimming removed 0 bases from V and 8 bases from J; junction bases left unmatched: 8. In germline, CDR1 is MNHEY, CDR2 SMNVEV (reference sequence). This chain's CDR3 is CASSLSTGDPKGYTF. Here the CDR3 DNA reads TGTGCCAGCAGTTTATCGACAGGGGACCCCAAAGGCTACACCTTC.

The CDR3 coding sequence is TGCGCCAGCAGCCCCCGGGACAGGGGGGCCGGGGAGCTGTTTTTT. It yields the protein CASSPRDRGAGELFF. The rearrangement joins TRBV4-1 to TRBJ2-2; 11 bases map to TRBD1. The CDR3 runs to 15 residues. V was pared by 4 bases and J by 6 bases, with 4 bases of the junction left unmatched. Per the germline V gene, CDR1 is MGHRA and CDR2 is YSYEKL.

This chain uses TRBV10-3 with TRBJ1-1; D is uncertain. The germline V gene has CDR1 ENHRY and CDR2 SYGVKD. The CDR3 is 11 amino acids. V shed 7 bases and J shed 7 bases, with 10 bases lying between them. The CDR3 here is CAIKVGLEAFF. CDR3 DNA sequence: TGTGCCATCAAAGTGGGCCTTGAAGCTTTCTTT.

The rearrangement joins TRBV7-9 to TRBJ1-2, with 11 nucleotides matching TRBD1. V was clipped by 3 bases and J by 3 bases; unmatched bases: 3. The germline gives CDR1 SEHNR, CDR2 FQNEAQ (reference sequence). This CDR3 has 15 amino acids. The CDR3 spells CASSLGQGDDYGYTF. CDR3 nucleotides: TGTGCCAGCAGCTTGGGACAGGGGGACGACTATGGCTACACCTTC.

V usage is TRBV5-8 and J usage is TRBJ2-5, with 8 positions matching TRBD2. Germline CDR1 is SGHTS and CDR2 is YDEGEE. V lost 0 bases, J lost 1 base, and 11 bases stayed unmatched. CDR3 length: 18 amino acids. For the CDR3, the DNA is TGTGCCAGCAGCTTGGTGAGGATAGCGGGGCCCTCCCAAGAGACCCAGTACTTC. Translated: CASSLVRIAGPSQETQYF.

Note on this clone: The sample has other DNA sequences that encode this CDR3 too. This chain connects TRBV19 to TRBJ2-7; 13 bases map to TRBD2. V was clipped by 4 bases and J by 7 bases; unmatched bases: 1. This CDR3 comprises 13 residues. Germline assignment: CDR1 LNHDA and CDR2 SQIVND (reference sequence). CDR3 in amino acids: CASSTGLAGEQYF. The CDR3 nucleotides are TGTGCCAGTAGTACGGGACTAGCGGGGGAGCAGTACTTC.

The chain combines TRBV7-9 with TRBJ2-1, with 9 nucleotides matching TRBD2. Germline trimming cut 4 bases from V and 7 bases from J; bases unmatched to any gene: 8. This CDR3 contains 15 residues. Germline-derived CDR1 and CDR2 are SEHNR and FQNEAQ (reference sequence). In DNA form, the CDR3 reads TGTGCCAGCAGCTACTTGACTAGCGGCAGGAATGAGCAGTTCTTC. Translated: CASSYLTSGRNEQFF.

This clone was counted once. The rearrangement joins TRBV24-1 to TRBJ1-1; D is uncertain. Trimming shortened V by 3 bases and J by 8 bases, and 9 bases separated the two germline ends. The CDR3 sequence is 12 residues long. Germline V gene sequence: CDR1 KGHDR, CDR2 SFDVKD. The CDR3 region has the DNA TGTGCCACCAGTGATGGGGTCAGGGAAGCTTTCTTT. Encoded protein: CATSDGVREAFF.

The chain combines TRBV5-4 with TRBJ2-7; D is possibly TRBD1 or TRBD2 (5 bases each). Germline lookup yields CDR1 SGHNT and CDR2 YYREEE (reference sequence). The V gene lost 0 bases and the J gene lost 7 bases, with 11 bases spanning the gap. The CDR3 consists of 13 residues. The CDR3 sequence is CASSLGGSEEQYF. The DNA of the CDR3 is TGTGCCAGCAGCTTGGGGGGGTCCGAGGAGCAGTACTTC. The full variable domain, rest sourced from reference TRBV5-4 and TRBJ2-7, is ETGVTQSPTHLIKTRGQQVTLRCSSQSGHNTVSWYQQALGQGPQFIFQYYREEENGRGNFPPRFSGLQFPNYSSELNVNALELDDSALYLCASSLGGSEEQYFGPGTRLTVT.

J is TRBJ1-2 and V is TRBV18; no clear D. Per germline, CDR1 KGHSH and CDR2 LQKENI. Trimming removed 2 bases at V and 0 bases at J, with 13 bases between. The CDR3 covers 16 residues. CDR3 sequence: CASSPAVTAPNYGYTF. The DNA for the CDR3 is TGTGCCAGCTCACCAGCGGTAACAGCTCCTAACTATGGCTACACCTTC.

The gene calls are TRBV5-1 and TRBJ1-2; 7 nucleotides align to TRBD1. The CDR3 extends over 15 amino acids. Germline V gives CDR1 SGHRS, CDR2 YFSETQ. J lost 2 bases, V lost 4 bases, and 8 bases had no gene match. CDR3 amino acids: CASSPGDSQNYGYTF. The CDR3 DNA follows: TGCGCCAGCAGCCCGGGGGACAGCCAGAACTATGGCTACACCTTC. The entire variable domain, with the rest obtained from reference TRBV5-1 and TRBJ1-2, is as follows: KAGVTQTPRYLIKTRGQQVTLSCSPISGHRSVSWYQQTPGQGLQFLFEYFSETQRNKGNFPGRFSGRQFSNSRSEMNVSTLELGDSALYLCASSPGDSQNYGYTFGSGTRLTVV.

The V call is TRBV7-8, the J call TRBJ2-2, with 9 bases lining up with TRBD1. Germline CDR1 and CDR2: SGHVS and FQNEAQ. This CDR3 contains 16 residues. V lost 0 bases and J lost 5; bases outside the gene matches: 4. CDR3 protein: CASSLAWTGETGELFF. The CDR3 nucleotides are TGTGCCAGCAGCTTAGCGTGGACAGGGGAAACCGGGGAGCTGTTTTTT. Complete variable domain (other parts from reference TRBV7-8 and TRBJ2-2): GAGVSQSPRYKVAKRGQDVALRCDPISGHVSLFWYQQALGQGPEFLTYFQNEAQLDKSGLPSDRFFAERPEGSVSTLKIQRTQQEDSAVYLCASSLAWTGETGELFFGEGSRLTVL.

This clone was recorded only once. The CDR3 nucleotides read TGTGCCAGCTCATTCCGAGGACAGGGAGGAGCAGATACGCAGTATTTT. This sequence encodes CASSFRGQGGADTQYF. The rearrangement links TRBV18 to TRBJ2-3; 8 bases align to TRBD1. From germline, CDR1 is KGHSH and CDR2 LQKENI. CDR3 length: 16 residues. V lost 5 bases, J lost 4 bases, and 11 bases stayed unmatched.

This chain connects TRBV5-4 to TRBJ2-5, with TRBD2 matching 12 bases. CDR1 and CDR2 from the germline V gene are SGHNT and YYREEE (reference sequence). V dropped 1 base and J dropped 3; count of bases not matched to a gene: 13. The CDR3 runs to 19 residues. CDR3 loop: CASSLSGLAGLKTEETQYF. The CDR3 DNA follows: TGTGCCAGCAGCTTGAGCGGACTAGCGGGGTTAAAGACTGAAGAGACCCAGTACTTC.

The CDR3 loop reads CASSASGDANTGELFF. Here the CDR3 DNA reads TGTGCCAGCAGCGCTAGCGGGGACGCGAACACCGGGGAGCTGTTTTTT. V is TRBV9 and J is TRBJ2-2; 9 bases line up with TRBD2. Trimming cost V 3 bases and J 0 bases; bases outside gene matches: 3. Germline V lookup: CDR1 SGDLS, CDR2 YYNGEE. This CDR3 spans 16 amino acids.

The gene calls are TRBV7-3 and TRBJ2-1; 12 nucleotides match TRBD2. V trimming: 1 base; J trimming: 7 bases; junction bases outside the gene matches: 11. The CDR3 runs to 18 residues. Germline CDR1 is SGHTA and CDR2 is FQGTGA. CDR3 protein: CASSLIGQTSGSGNEQFF. The CDR3 nucleotides are TGTGCCAGCAGCTTAATCGGCCAGACTAGCGGGAGTGGGAATGAGCAGTTCTTC. Together with reference TRBV7-3 and TRBJ2-1, the CDR3 gives the full variable domain: GAGVSQTPSNKVTEKGKYVELRCDPISGHTALYWYRQSLGQGPEFLIYFQGTGAADDSGLPNDRFFAVRPEGSVSTLKIQRTERGDSAVYLCASSLIGQTSGSGNEQFFGPGTRLTVL.

On this clone itself: Other DNA sequences in this specimen translate into the identical CDR3. The chain combines TRBV6-5 with TRBJ1-1; tentative D call: TRBD1 (5 bases). Germline CDR1 and CDR2: MNHEY and SVGAGI. The V and J ends lost 2 bases and 3 bases respectively, with 7 bases between them. The CDR3 totals 13 residues. In nucleotides, the CDR3 is TGTGCCAGCAGTTACAGCAGGGACACTGAAGCTTTCTTT. Translating gives CASSYSRDTEAFF.

This chain uses TRBV29-1 with TRBJ2-1; weak D call: TRBD1 (6 bases). The CDR3 is 14 residues long. V lost 0 bases to trimming and J lost 2 bases, with 8 bases between them. Germline CDR1 is SQVTM and CDR2 is ANQGSEA. CDR3: CSVEETGAYNEQFF. The CDR3 nucleotides are TGCAGCGTTGAAGAGACAGGAGCCTACAATGAGCAGTTCTTC.

The CDR3: CASSETGDGLETQYF. For the CDR3, the DNA is TGCGCCAGCAGTGAAACGGGAGACGGATTGGAGACCCAGTACTTC. The J gene is TRBJ2-5, the V gene TRBV10-1, with D perhaps TRBD2 (6 bases). The germline V and J ends were trimmed by 3 bases and 5 bases, with 16 bases remaining between them. The CDR3 totals 15 residues. Germline lookup yields CDR1 WNHNN and CDR2 SYGVQD (reference sequence).

The chain carries TRBV10-2 and TRBJ2-7, with D possibly matching TRBD2 (7 bases). The CDR3 loop spans 12 amino acids. In germline, CDR1 is WSHSY, CDR2 SAAADI. Trimming took 6 bases from V and 7 from J, leaving 13 bases between them. The CDR3, as DNA: TGCGCCAGCAGCCACAGGGAGGGGGAGCAGTACTTC. This gives the protein CASSHREGEQYF.

The CDR3 spells CASSALGTSGYTGELFF. CDR3 DNA: TGTGCCAGCAGCGCGTTAGGGACTAGCGGCTACACCGGGGAGCTGTTTTTT. This sequence joins TRBV9 and TRBJ2-2; 11 bases map to TRBD2. The trim removed 3 bases at V and 3 bases at J, leaving 7 bases unmatched. The CDR3 runs 17 residues. Per the germline V gene, CDR1 is SGDLS and CDR2 is YYNGEE.